This is a list of T cell receptor beta chains from one sample in a study of tumor-infiltrating lymphocytes in primary liver carcinoma. TCRdb reprocessed the multiplex PCR reads via MiXCR and lists one record per CDR3 protein. This repertoire shows about 60,000 distinct CDR3 sequences, about 65% found once; its top ten account for approximately 41%. The sequencing input was liver tumor tissue from sampling region 4. The source is a man aged 35-49 years with primary liver carcinoma and hepatitis B virus infection. CDR3s include the opening cysteine and the closing phenylalanine or tryptophan. The order of the fields is clone size, J gene, CDR3 length, V gene, D gene, CDR3 DNA, CDR3 protein. D genes are given only for firm matches. Not all rows give a size; the values are once, few, many and, for expanded clones, a class.

abundance: -
j_gene: TRBJ2-1
len: 16
v_gene: TRBV29-1
d_gene: TRBD1
CDR3nt: TGCAGCGTTGAAGAAGCCCGGGACAGGTTAATCGATGAACAGTTCTTC
CDR3aa: CSVEEARDRLIDEQFF

abundance: -
j_gene: TRBJ2-2
len: 15
v_gene: TRBV11-2
d_gene: -
CDR3nt: TGCGCCAGCAGCTTTGATGGATCGAACACCGGGGAGCTGTTTTTT
CDR3aa: CASSFDGSNTGELFF

abundance: -
j_gene: TRBJ2-3
len: 12
v_gene: TRBV6-1
d_gene: -
CDR3nt: TGTGTCCGCTCAATCGGGGTAGATACGCAGTATTTT
CDR3aa: CVRSIGVDTQYF

abundance: once
j_gene: TRBJ2-5
len: 16
v_gene: TRBV12-3/TRBV12-4
d_gene: -
CDR3nt: TGTGCCAGCAGACGAACGGGCGGGGCCTCCAGAGAGACCCAGTACTTC
CDR3aa: CASRRTGGASRETQYF

abundance: once
j_gene: TRBJ2-3
len: 14
v_gene: TRBV29-1
d_gene: -
CDR3nt: TGCAGCGTTGGAGCAGATGGGCGCACAGATACGCAATATTTT
CDR3aa: CSVGADGRTDTQYF

abundance: -
j_gene: TRBJ2-3
len: 18
v_gene: TRBV4-2
d_gene: TRBD2
CDR3nt: TGTGCCAGCAGCCAAGTGGCGCCTCTAGCGGGAGTTACAGATACGCAGTATTTT
CDR3aa: CASSQVAPLAGVTDTQYF

abundance: -
j_gene: TRBJ2-7
len: 13
v_gene: TRBV29-1
d_gene: TRBD2
CDR3nt: TGCAGCGTGCAATCGAGGGGAGGGTGCGAGCAGTACTTC
CDR3aa: CSVQSRGGCEQYF

abundance: many
j_gene: TRBJ1-2
len: 13
v_gene: TRBV2
d_gene: TRBD1
CDR3nt: TGTGCCACCCAGGGGGTCAGAGAAAATGGCTACACCTTC
CDR3aa: CATQGVRENGYTF

abundance: -
j_gene: TRBJ2-7
len: 11
v_gene: TRBV6-5
d_gene: -
CDR3nt: TGTACCGGCAGTTACTTGGGGGAGCAGTACTTC
CDR3aa: CTGSYLGEQYF

abundance: -
j_gene: TRBJ2-1
len: 12
v_gene: TRBV2
d_gene: -
CDR3nt: TGTGCCAGTTCGACATGGGAGGATGAGCGGTTCTTC
CDR3aa: CASSTWEDERFF

abundance: many
j_gene: TRBJ2-1
len: 15
v_gene: TRBV4-2
d_gene: -
CDR3nt: TGTGCCAGCAGCCAAGGCAGCGGCTCCTACAATGAGCAGTTCTTC
CDR3aa: CASSQGSGSYNEQFF

abundance: -
j_gene: TRBJ2-3
len: 19
v_gene: TRBV10-3
d_gene: -
CDR3nt: TGTGCCATCAGTGGGGAGAGTAGCGGAGGTACACCTAGCACAGATACGCAGTATTTT
CDR3aa: CAISGESSGGTPSTDTQYF

abundance: many
j_gene: TRBJ2-7
len: 14
v_gene: TRBV13
d_gene: -
CDR3nt: TGTGCCAGCAGCTCGTCCAGGATTTCCTACGAGCAGTACTTC
CDR3aa: CASSSSRISYEQYF

abundance: few
j_gene: TRBJ1-1
len: 14
v_gene: TRBV6-5
d_gene: -
CDR3nt: TGTGCCAGCAGTTACTCCCAGGTGGTCACTGAAGATTTCTTT
CDR3aa: CASSYSQVVTEDFF

abundance: -
j_gene: TRBJ2-1
len: 15
v_gene: TRBV11-2
d_gene: TRBD1
CDR3nt: TGTGTCAGCAGCGGACAGGGTGGGGCCTACAATGAGCAGTTCTTC
CDR3aa: CVSSGQGGAYNEQFF

abundance: -
j_gene: TRBJ2-1
len: 14
v_gene: TRBV6-4
d_gene: -
CDR3nt: TGTGCCAGCAGTGAACGTGTGAGTGATGATGAGCAGTTCTTC
CDR3aa: CASSERVSDDEQFF

abundance: -
j_gene: TRBJ1-2
len: 12
v_gene: TRBV29-1
d_gene: TRBD1
CDR3nt: TGCAGCGCTACCTACAGGGGTTATGGCTACACCTTC
CDR3aa: CSATYRGYGYTF

abundance: -
j_gene: TRBJ1-1
len: 14
v_gene: TRBV20-1
d_gene: -
CDR3nt: TGCAGTGCTAGAGAATGGGGGGCTGGGACTGAAGCTTTCTTT
CDR3aa: CSAREWGAGTEAFF

abundance: -
j_gene: TRBJ2-1
len: 16
v_gene: TRBV12-3/TRBV12-4
d_gene: TRBD2
CDR3nt: TGTGCCAGCAGTCTAGCCGGGACTAGCGTGATCGAGGAGCAGTTCTTC
CDR3aa: CASSLAGTSVIEEQFF

abundance: -
j_gene: TRBJ2-7
len: 14
v_gene: TRBV7-9
d_gene: -
CDR3nt: TGTGCCAGCAGCGAAGACGGGGCAACCAACGAGCAGTACTTC
CDR3aa: CASSEDGATNEQYF

abundance: -
j_gene: TRBJ2-6
len: 15
v_gene: TRBV14
d_gene: -
CDR3nt: TGTGCCAGCAGCCAAGGCGCAGCTGGGGCCAAAGTCCTGACATTC
CDR3aa: CASSQGAAGAKVLTF

abundance: once
j_gene: TRBJ1-2
len: 17
v_gene: TRBV11-3
d_gene: TRBD1
CDR3nt: TGTGCCAGCAGCCCAACGGGACAGTCCTCATCCCACCCCGGCTACACCTTC
CDR3aa: CASSPTGQSSSHPGYTF

abundance: -
j_gene: TRBJ1-1
len: 13
v_gene: TRBV11-2
d_gene: -
CDR3nt: TGTGCCAGCAGCCTCGGGCTGAACACTGAATCTTTCTTT
CDR3aa: CASSLGLNTESFF

abundance: many
j_gene: TRBJ2-7
len: 15
v_gene: TRBV7-8
d_gene: TRBD2
CDR3nt: TGTGCCAGCAGCTTAGCGGCGGGAGCAGGCTACGAGCAGTACTTC
CDR3aa: CASSLAAGAGYEQYF

abundance: -
j_gene: TRBJ2-7
len: 12
v_gene: TRBV29-1
d_gene: -
CDR3nt: TGCAACATTCGTCAAGGAGGGAACGAGCAGTACTTC
CDR3aa: CNIRQGGNEQYF

abundance: many
j_gene: TRBJ2-7
len: 16
v_gene: TRBV6-1
d_gene: -
CDR3nt: TGTGCCAGCAGTGCCCTGGAGGGATGGGCCGCCTACGAGCAGTACTTC
CDR3aa: CASSALEGWAAYEQYF

abundance: -
j_gene: TRBJ2-1
len: 15
v_gene: TRBV11-2
d_gene: TRBD1
CDR3nt: TGCGCCAGCAGCCCCGGGACAGGGGCTAAAGTTGAGCAGTTCTTC
CDR3aa: CASSPGTGAKVEQFF

abundance: -
j_gene: TRBJ2-7
len: 15
v_gene: TRBV28
d_gene: -
CDR3nt: TGTGCCACCAGTTTAATCGGTAGCGGTTCCTACGAGCAGTACTTC
CDR3aa: CATSLIGSGSYEQYF

abundance: -
j_gene: TRBJ2-7
len: 17
v_gene: TRBV4-3
d_gene: TRBD2
CDR3nt: TGCGCTAGCAACCAAGATCGGTCTATTAGCGGGAGAAGGGCCCTAGAGTTC
CDR3aa: CASNQDRSISGRRALEF

abundance: many
j_gene: TRBJ2-1
len: 15
v_gene: TRBV18
d_gene: -
CDR3nt: TGTGCCAGCTCACCACCGTCCAGGGATTACAATGAGCAGTTCTTC
CDR3aa: CASSPPSRDYNEQFF

abundance: -
j_gene: TRBJ2-2
len: 13
v_gene: TRBV5-1
d_gene: -
CDR3nt: TGCGCCATCAGGAACCAGGGCACCGGGGAGCTGTTTTTT
CDR3aa: CAIRNQGTGELFF

abundance: many
j_gene: TRBJ2-7
len: 13
v_gene: TRBV11-2
d_gene: -
CDR3nt: TGTGCCAGCAGCTTAGGCAGGGTGGGCGAGCAGTACTTC
CDR3aa: CASSLGRVGEQYF

abundance: medium-sized
j_gene: TRBJ2-7
len: 12
v_gene: TRBV11-1
d_gene: -
CDR3nt: TGTGCCAGCAGCTTAACTCACTACGAGCAGTACTTC
CDR3aa: CASSLTHYEQYF

abundance: -
j_gene: TRBJ1-5
len: 15
v_gene: TRBV28
d_gene: -
CDR3nt: TGTGCCAGCAGTTTATCTTGGGTGAGCAGTCTGCCCCAGCAATTT
CDR3aa: CASSLSWVSSLPQQF

abundance: -
j_gene: TRBJ2-1
len: 13
v_gene: TRBV6-1
d_gene: -
CDR3nt: TGTGCCGGCAGTGAAGAGAGGGGCATTGAGCAGCTCTTC
CDR3aa: CAGSEERGIEQLF

abundance: -
j_gene: TRBJ2-5
len: 15
v_gene: TRBV6-2/TRBV6-3
d_gene: TRBD1
CDR3nt: TGTGCCAGCAGACTTCGGACAGGGGCCGAAGAGACTCAGTACTTC
CDR3aa: CASRLRTGAEETQYF

abundance: few
j_gene: TRBJ2-3
len: 19
v_gene: TRBV4-3
d_gene: TRBD2
CDR3nt: TGCGCCAGCAGCCAAAGGGGACTAGCGGGAGGGCCTAGCACAGATACGCAGTATTTT
CDR3aa: CASSQRGLAGGPSTDTQYF

abundance: -
j_gene: TRBJ2-7
len: 10
v_gene: TRBV6-1
d_gene: -
CDR3nt: TGTACCAGCGGGTCCTGCGAGCAGTACTTC
CDR3aa: CTSGSCEQYF

abundance: -
j_gene: TRBJ1-1
len: 14
v_gene: TRBV11-2
d_gene: -
CDR3nt: TGTGTCAGCACTGGTGGCATGGTGAACACGGAAGCTTTCTTT
CDR3aa: CVSTGGMVNTEAFF

abundance: -
j_gene: TRBJ2-4
len: 17
v_gene: TRBV10-3
d_gene: -
CDR3nt: TGTGCCTCCAGTGAGTCCTCCACAGGGATTGGCAAAAACATTCAGTACTTC
CDR3aa: CASSESSTGIGKNIQYF